A selection of T cell receptor beta chains follows, all from one sample in a study of CXCR3-negative and CXCR3-positive naive CD8 T cells. From the 5' RACE reads, TCRdb lists one entry per CDR3 protein and no DNA. The listing records roughly 8,000 distinct CDR3 sequences. Sequencing input: naive CXCR3- CD8+ T cells from blood. Receptors were obtained from a human donor in good health. Some clones in this sample may be carry-over from other donors' samples. Each CDR3 is given with its conserved first and last residue. Fields, in order: V gene, J gene, clone size, CDR3 protein. Not all rows give a size; the values are once, few, many and, for expanded clones, a class.

>TRBV25-1|TRBJ2-3|medium-sized
CASSELGEQLAQYF
>TRBV7-9|TRBJ2-1|-
CASSFRDRDGNEQFF
>TRBV7-8|TRBJ1-2|medium-sized
CASSLVYRGRDGYTF
>TRBV7-9|TRBJ1-1|-
CASSDQGVDTEAFF
>TRBV27|TRBJ1-2|medium-sized
CASSSGQYYGYTF
>TRBV6-1|TRBJ2-7|-
CASSGILAGILYEQYF
>TRBV7-9|TRBJ2-5|medium-sized
CASSPPIEETQYF
>TRBV7-9|TRBJ2-7|-
CASRGTGSNYEQYF
>TRBV5-5|TRBJ2-1|-
CASSPGLVMNEQFF
>TRBV7-9|TRBJ2-5|-
CASSLVGSLHQETHYF
>TRBV10-1|TRBJ2-7|-
CASSPGPTYEQYF
>TRBV10-2|TRBJ1-1|medium-sized
CASSVPLTGGLNTEAFF
>TRBV7-6|TRBJ1-1|-
CASSLGRNTEAFF
>TRBV25-1|TRBJ2-2|-
CASSEEVGNTNTGELFF
>TRBV10-3|TRBJ2-1|medium-sized
CAISDSPGTGESYNEQFF
>TRBV3-1|TRBJ2-1|medium-sized
CASSLTSVNWNEQFF
>TRBV11-2|TRBJ1-5|-
CASSFEGGVKGNQPQHF
>TRBV14|TRBJ2-1|-
CASSQGAYNEQFF
>TRBV5-1|TRBJ2-1|-
CASSLPGGSPYNEQFF
>TRBV29-1|TRBJ1-1|-
CSVEPAQGNTEAFF
>TRBV12-3/TRBV12-4|TRBJ2-1|-
CASSPRDSYSYNEQFF
>TRBV15|TRBJ1-5|-
CATSTGTANQPQHF
>TRBV6-5|TRBJ2-1|medium-sized
CASSLNTYNEQFF
>TRBV25-1|TRBJ2-7|-
CASSRRTLEEQYF
>TRBV28|TRBJ2-3|-
CASSLVGMQDTQYF
>TRBV29-1|TRBJ1-1|-
CSVFHSPGVGTEAFF
>TRBV7-9|TRBJ1-4|medium-sized
CASSLGAGTGVLATNEKLFF
>TRBV6-5|TRBJ2-3|medium-sized
CASSYRAGGVSDTQYF
>TRBV12-3/TRBV12-4|TRBJ2-1|-
CASFLDNSYNEQFF
>TRBV29-1|TRBJ1-2|-
CSGTTGGKGYTF
>TRBV7-9|TRBJ2-4|-
CASSLDFASHENIQYF
>TRBV29-1|TRBJ1-5|-
CSVRTGEGQPQHF
>TRBV24-1|TRBJ2-3|medium-sized
CATSDFPGTSGSPLSTDTQYF
>TRBV29-1|TRBJ2-7|-
CSVNQQGYEQYF
>TRBV27|TRBJ2-1|-
CASSTRAGPRPYNEQFF
>TRBV29-1|TRBJ2-1|-
CSRKGSYNEQFF
>TRBV7-9|TRBJ1-1|-
CASSLAGTGSDTEAFF
>TRBV29-1|TRBJ1-1|medium-sized
CSVDGVGGPTEAFF
>TRBV7-2|TRBJ2-5|-
CASSYRQGLAETQYF
>TRBV7-6|TRBJ2-1|-
CASSFTSGGYNEQFF
>TRBV5-1|TRBJ1-1|medium-sized
CASSLPGDRGEAFF
>TRBV29-1|TRBJ2-2|medium-sized
CSVEEKDRGNTGELFF
>TRBV10-3|TRBJ2-1|-
CAISESSGSGDGIKQFF
>TRBV5-1|TRBJ2-1|large
CASSLNPREGNEQFF
>TRBV10-3|TRBJ1-1|medium-sized
CAISEPGQKNTEAFF
>TRBV29-1|TRBJ2-2|-
CSVVIMGIGGELFF
>TRBV29-1|TRBJ1-1|-
CSVEEAGATEAFF
>TRBV19|TRBJ2-1|-
CASSRSGHLYNEQFF
>TRBV20-1|TRBJ2-1|-
CSARDPDSSSYNEQFF
>TRBV20-1|TRBJ2-3|-
CSARETPSGTDTQYF
>TRBV6-5|TRBJ2-1|-
CASFRTGGDNEQFF